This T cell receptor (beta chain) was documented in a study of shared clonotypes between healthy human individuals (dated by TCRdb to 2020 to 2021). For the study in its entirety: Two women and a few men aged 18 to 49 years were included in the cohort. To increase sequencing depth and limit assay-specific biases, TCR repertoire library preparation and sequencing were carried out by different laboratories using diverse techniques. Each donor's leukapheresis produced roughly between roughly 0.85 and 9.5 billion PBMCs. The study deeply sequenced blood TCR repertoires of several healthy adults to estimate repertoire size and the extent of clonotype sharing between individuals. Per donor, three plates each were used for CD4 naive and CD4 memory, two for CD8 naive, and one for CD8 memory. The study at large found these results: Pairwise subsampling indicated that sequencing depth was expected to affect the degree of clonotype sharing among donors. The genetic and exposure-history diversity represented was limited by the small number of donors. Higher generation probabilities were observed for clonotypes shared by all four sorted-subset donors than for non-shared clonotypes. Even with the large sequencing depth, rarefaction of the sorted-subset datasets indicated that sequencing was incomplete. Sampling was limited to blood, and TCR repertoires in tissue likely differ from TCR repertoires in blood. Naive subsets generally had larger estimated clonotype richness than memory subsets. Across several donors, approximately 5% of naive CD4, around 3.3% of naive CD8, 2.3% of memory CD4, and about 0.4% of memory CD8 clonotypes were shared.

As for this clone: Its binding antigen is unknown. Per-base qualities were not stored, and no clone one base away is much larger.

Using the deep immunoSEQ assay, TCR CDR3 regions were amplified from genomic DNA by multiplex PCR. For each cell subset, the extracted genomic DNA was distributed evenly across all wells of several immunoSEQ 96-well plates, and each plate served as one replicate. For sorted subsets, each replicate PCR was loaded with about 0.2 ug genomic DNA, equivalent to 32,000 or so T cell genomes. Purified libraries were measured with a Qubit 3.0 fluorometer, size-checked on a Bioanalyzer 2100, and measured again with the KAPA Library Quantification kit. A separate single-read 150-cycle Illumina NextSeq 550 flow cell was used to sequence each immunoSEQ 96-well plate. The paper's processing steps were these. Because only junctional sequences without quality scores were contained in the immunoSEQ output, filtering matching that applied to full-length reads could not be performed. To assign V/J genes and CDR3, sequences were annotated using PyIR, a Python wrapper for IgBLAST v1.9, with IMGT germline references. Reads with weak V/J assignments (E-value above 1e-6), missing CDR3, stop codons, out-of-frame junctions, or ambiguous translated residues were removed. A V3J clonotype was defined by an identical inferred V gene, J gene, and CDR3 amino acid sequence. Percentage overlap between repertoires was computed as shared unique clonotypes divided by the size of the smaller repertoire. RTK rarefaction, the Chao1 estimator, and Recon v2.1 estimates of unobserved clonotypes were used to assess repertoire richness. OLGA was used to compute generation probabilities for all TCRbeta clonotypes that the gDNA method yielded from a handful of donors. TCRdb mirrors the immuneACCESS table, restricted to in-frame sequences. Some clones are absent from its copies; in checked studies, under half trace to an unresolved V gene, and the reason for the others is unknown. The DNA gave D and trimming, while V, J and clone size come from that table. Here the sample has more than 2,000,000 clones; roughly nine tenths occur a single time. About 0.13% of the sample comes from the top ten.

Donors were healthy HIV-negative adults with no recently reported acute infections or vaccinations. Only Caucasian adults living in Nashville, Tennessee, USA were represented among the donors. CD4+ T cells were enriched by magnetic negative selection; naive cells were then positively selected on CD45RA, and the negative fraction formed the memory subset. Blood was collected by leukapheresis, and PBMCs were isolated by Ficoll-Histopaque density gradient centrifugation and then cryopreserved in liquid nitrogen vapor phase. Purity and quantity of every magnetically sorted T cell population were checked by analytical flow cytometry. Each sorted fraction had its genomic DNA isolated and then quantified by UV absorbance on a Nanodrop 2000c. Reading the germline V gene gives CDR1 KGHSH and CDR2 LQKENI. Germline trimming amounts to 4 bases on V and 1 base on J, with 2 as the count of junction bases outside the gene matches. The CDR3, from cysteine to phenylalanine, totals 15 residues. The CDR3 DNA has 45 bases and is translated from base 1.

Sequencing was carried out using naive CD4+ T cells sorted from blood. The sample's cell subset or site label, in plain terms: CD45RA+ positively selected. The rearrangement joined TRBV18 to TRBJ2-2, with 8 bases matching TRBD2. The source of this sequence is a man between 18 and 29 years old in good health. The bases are TGTGCCAGCTCACTAGCGGGACTGAACACCGGGGAGCTGTTTTTT. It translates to CASSLAGLNTGELFF.